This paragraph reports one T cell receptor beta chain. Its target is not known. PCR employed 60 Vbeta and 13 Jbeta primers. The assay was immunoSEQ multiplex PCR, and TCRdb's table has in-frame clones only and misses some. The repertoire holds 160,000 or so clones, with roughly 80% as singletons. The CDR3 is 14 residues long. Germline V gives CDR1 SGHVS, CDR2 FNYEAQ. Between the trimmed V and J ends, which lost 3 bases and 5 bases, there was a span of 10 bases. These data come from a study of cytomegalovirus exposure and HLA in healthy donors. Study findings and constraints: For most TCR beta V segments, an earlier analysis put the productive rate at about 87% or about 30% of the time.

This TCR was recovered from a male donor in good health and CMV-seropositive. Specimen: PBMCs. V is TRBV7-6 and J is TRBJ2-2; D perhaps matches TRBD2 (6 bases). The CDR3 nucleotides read TGTGCCAGCAGCTTTGGGGGGATTACCGGGGAGCTGTTTTTT. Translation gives CASSFGGITGELFF. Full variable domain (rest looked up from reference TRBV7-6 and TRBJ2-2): GAGVSQSPRYKVTKRGQDVALRCDPISGHVSLYWYRQALGQGPEFLTYFNYEAQQDKSGLPNDRFSAERPEGSISTLTIQRTEQRDSAMYRCASSFGGITGELFFGEGSRLTVL.